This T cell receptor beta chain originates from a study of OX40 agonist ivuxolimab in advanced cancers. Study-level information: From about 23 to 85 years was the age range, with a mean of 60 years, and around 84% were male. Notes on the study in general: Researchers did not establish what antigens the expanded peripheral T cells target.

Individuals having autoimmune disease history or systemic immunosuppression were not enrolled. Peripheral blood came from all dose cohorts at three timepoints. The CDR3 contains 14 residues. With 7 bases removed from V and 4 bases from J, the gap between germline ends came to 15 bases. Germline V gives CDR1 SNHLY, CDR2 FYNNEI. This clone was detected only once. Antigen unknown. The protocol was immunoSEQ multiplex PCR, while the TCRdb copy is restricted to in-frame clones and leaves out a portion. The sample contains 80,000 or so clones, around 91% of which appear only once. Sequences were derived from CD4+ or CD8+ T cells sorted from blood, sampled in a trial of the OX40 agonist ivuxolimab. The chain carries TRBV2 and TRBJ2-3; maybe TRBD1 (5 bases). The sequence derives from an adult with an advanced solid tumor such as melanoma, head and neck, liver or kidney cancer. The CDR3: CASTPRQGPDTQYF. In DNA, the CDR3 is TGTGCCAGCACCCCAAGGCAGGGCCCAGATACGCAGTATTTT.